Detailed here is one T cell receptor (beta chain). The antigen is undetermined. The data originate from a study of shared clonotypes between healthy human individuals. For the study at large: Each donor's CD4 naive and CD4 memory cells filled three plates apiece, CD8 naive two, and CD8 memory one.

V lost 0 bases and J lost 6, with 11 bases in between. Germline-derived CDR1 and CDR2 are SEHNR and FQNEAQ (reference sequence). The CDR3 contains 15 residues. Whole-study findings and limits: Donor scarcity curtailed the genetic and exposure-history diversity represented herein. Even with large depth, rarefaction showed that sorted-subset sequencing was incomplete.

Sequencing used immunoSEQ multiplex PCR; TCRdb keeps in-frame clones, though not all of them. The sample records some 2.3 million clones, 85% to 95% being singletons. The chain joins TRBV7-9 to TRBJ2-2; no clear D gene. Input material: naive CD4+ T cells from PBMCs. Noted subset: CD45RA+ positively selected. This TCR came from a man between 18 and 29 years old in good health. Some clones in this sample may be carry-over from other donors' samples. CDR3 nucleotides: TGTGCCAGCAGCTTAGCGGTCGGTCCAGCCGGGGAGCTGTTTTTT. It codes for CASSLAVGPAGELFF.